Presented here are 28 T cell receptor beta chains from one specimen sequenced in a study of blood T cell repertoires in COVID-19. Only in-frame clones appear in the TCRdb table, and some are missing; sequencing was by immunoSEQ multiplex PCR. The table lists 150,000 to 200,000 clones, 70% to 90% of them singletons. Specimen: peripheral blood. The origin of the receptors is a man in his sixties or seventies with active or convalescent COVID-19.

This clone was seen a few times. The J gene is TRBJ1-3, the V gene TRBV18; TRBD1 matches 8 bases. CDR3 length equals 16 residues. The germline gives CDR1 KGHSH, CDR2 LQKENI. V trimming: 2 bases; J trimming: 5 bases; junction bases outside the gene matches: 8. The CDR3 sequence: CASSPERQGIRNTIYF. The CDR3 bases are TGTGCCAGCTCACCAGAACGACAGGGGATTCGAAACACCATATATTTT. The whole variable domain, remainder taken from reference TRBV18 and TRBJ1-3, is NAGVMQNPRHLVRRRGQEARLRCSPMKGHSHVYWYRQLPEEGLKFMVYLQKENIIDESGMPKERFSAEFPKEGPSILRIQQVVRGDSAAYFCASSPERQGIRNTIYFGEGSWLTVV.

The genes are TRBV19 and TRBJ2-1; TRBD2 might be the D (5 bases). Trimming left V 5 bases short and J 12 bases short, with 11 bases between. CDR1 is LNHDA and CDR2 is SQIVND in the germline V gene (reference sequence). The CDR3 consists of 11 residues. CDR3 DNA sequence: TGTGCCAGTAGTCCTGGACGGGGGCAGTTCTTC. This gives the protein CASSPGRGQFF.

This clone was counted once. This chain uses TRBV29-1 with TRBJ2-1; D is uncertain. In germline, CDR1 is SQVTM, CDR2 ANQGSEA. This CDR3 is 11 amino acids long. The ends were cut back, 3 bases at V and 5 bases at J, with 5 bases in the middle. Here the CDR3 reads CSVDRNNEQFF. CDR3 sequence (DNA): TGCAGCGTTGACAGGAACAATGAGCAGTTCTTC.

The gene calls are TRBV21-1 and TRBJ2-7; the DNA was not compared with TRBD1, the D call given in the table. TRBV21-1 is a documented pseudogene. This CDR3 region has 16 residues. CDR3 coding DNA: TGTGCCAGCAGCATCTTTACTCAGGGACAGACCTACGAGCAGTACTTC. Translating it yields CASSIFTQGQTYEQYF.

The chain recombines TRBV6-1 with TRBJ1-2; 7 positions agree with TRBD1. Germline CDR1 is MNHNS and CDR2 is SASEGT. V was pared by 2 bases and J by 8 bases, with 8 bases of the junction left unmatched. The CDR3 has 14 amino acids. CDR3 sequence: CASSEIQGPGGYTF. CDR3 sequence (DNA): TGTGCCAGCAGTGAAATACAGGGGCCTGGCGGCTACACCTTC.

The chain couples TRBV6-5 to TRBJ2-1; 9 bases fit TRBD2. The CDR3 extends over 14 amino acids. With 8 bases clipped from V and 5 bases from J, the junction kept 7 bases outside the gene matches. In germline, CDR1 is MNHEY, CDR2 SVGAGI. For the CDR3, the DNA is TGTGCCAGCTATTTAGCGGGAGCCGACAATGAGCAGTTCTTC. Protein product: CASYLAGADNEQFF.

As to this clone: Other nucleotide sequences in the sample specify the same CDR3. The chain uses TRBV19 and TRBJ1-5; 10 bases are shared with TRBD1. V lost 3 bases to trimming and J lost 4 bases; unmatched junction nucleotides: 6. This CDR3 is built from 16 residues. The V gene's germline CDR1 is LNHDA and CDR2 SQIVND (reference sequence). The CDR3 DNA is TGTGCCAGTAGTATTCCCGGGACAGGGGTTAATCAGCCCCAGCATTTT. Protein product: CASSIPGTGVNQPQHF.

The genes are TRBV28 and TRBJ1-2; 11 bases are a match to TRBD1. There are 15 residues in the CDR3. The germline CDR1 and CDR2 sequences are MDHEN and SYDVKM. Trimming at V came to 7 bases and at J to 4 bases, leaving 8 bases not matched to a gene. The CDR3 DNA follows: TGTGCCAGCACCGTGGACAGGGGGCGATTCTATGGCTACACCTTC. Translation gives CASTVDRGRFYGYTF.

This chain connects TRBV2 to TRBJ2-2; 9 positions match TRBD1. Germline loops: CDR1 SNHLY, CDR2 FYNNEI. V trimming: 5 bases; J trimming: 8 bases; junction bases outside the gene matches: 9. The CDR3 is 15 residues long. The CDR3, as DNA: TGTGCCAGCAGTTTAGGGACAGGGTTAACGGGGGAGCTGTTTTTT. As protein: CASSLGTGLTGELFF.

The genes are TRBV5-4 and TRBJ1-2; D possibly corresponds to TRBD1 (5 bases). This CDR3 is 14 amino acids long. Trimming cost V 6 bases and J 0 bases, with 12 bases left between them. Germline assignment: CDR1 SGHNT and CDR2 YYREEE (reference sequence). The DNA for the CDR3 is TGTGCCAGCAAGTTGACAGATGCTAACTATGGCTACACCTTC. Its protein product is CASKLTDANYGYTF.

CDR3 residues: CASSDPGEGPWETQYF. DNA of the CDR3: TGTGCCAGCAGCGACCCCGGGGAGGGCCCATGGGAGACCCAGTACTTC. V usage is TRBV5-4 and J usage is TRBJ2-5; 7 bases match TRBD2. CDR3 length equals 16 residues. V trimming: 4 bases; J trimming: 5 bases; junction bases outside the gene matches: 14. Germline V gene sequence: CDR1 SGHNT, CDR2 YYREEE (reference sequence).

This chain connects TRBV12-3 or TRBV12-4 to TRBJ1-2; TRBD1 agrees at 7 bases. The CDR3 has 13 residues. V shed 7 bases, J shed 1 base, and the junction held 3 bases outside the gene matches. The CDR3 is CASIQGYNYGYTF. The DNA of the CDR3 is TGTGCCAGCATACAGGGGTATAACTATGGCTACACCTTC.

The chain joins TRBV5-6 to TRBJ2-4; 8 bases are a match to TRBD1. CDR1 and CDR2 (germline): SGHDT, YYEEEE. V trimming: 4 bases; J trimming: 5 bases; junction bases outside the gene matches: 8. CDR3 length: 15 residues. The chain's CDR3 is CASSRGQAFENIQYF. CDR3 nucleotides: TGTGCCAGCAGCCGGGGACAGGCCTTTGAAAACATTCAGTACTTC. Full variable domain (missing parts from reference TRBV5-6 and TRBJ2-4): DAGVTQSPTHLIKTRGQQVTLRCSPKSGHDTVSWYQQALGQGPQFIFQYYEEEERQRGNFPDRFSGHQFPNYSSELNVNALLLGDSALYLCASSRGQAFENIQYFGAGTRLSVL.

The chain employs TRBV6-2 or TRBV6-3 and TRBJ2-1; 15 nucleotides match TRBD2. CDR1 is MNHEY and CDR2 is SVGEGT in the germline V gene. V dropped 5 bases and J dropped 9; count of bases not matched to a gene: 11. The CDR3 has 17 amino acids. Written as DNA, the CDR3 is TGTGCCAGCAGTGACGGATTTCGGACTAGCGGGAGGGCTGAGCAGTTCTTC. Translated, it gives CASSDGFRTSGRAEQFF.

The CDR3 loop reads CAWSVLVDGELFF. CDR3 coding DNA: TGTGCCTGGAGTGTACTCGTCGACGGGGAGCTGTTTTTT. The J gene is TRBJ2-2, the V gene TRBV30; D is uncertain. The CDR3 totals 13 residues. The ends were cut back, 0 bases at V and 7 bases at J, with 9 bases in the middle. Per the germline V gene, CDR1 is GTSNPN and CDR2 is SVGIG (reference sequence).

The chain joins TRBV15 to TRBJ1-4, with TRBD1 matching 7 bases. The CDR3 covers 14 residues. With 0 bases clipped from V and 8 bases from J, the junction kept 3 bases outside the gene matches. CDR1 is LNHNV and CDR2 is YYDKDF in the germline V gene (reference sequence). The CDR3 DNA reads as TGTGCCACCAGCAGAGAAGGGGGCGGGGAAAAACTGTTTTTT. This encodes CATSREGGGEKLFF.

The V gene is TRBV6-5, the J gene TRBJ1-2; D may be TRBD1 (5 bases). The CDR3 contains 13 residues. The V end was cut by 5 bases, the J end by 8 bases, with 15 bases between. Looked up from germline, CDR1 is MNHEY and CDR2 is SVGAGI. CDR3 sequence reads: CASSNRRGRGYTF. CDR3 DNA sequence: TGTGCCAGCAGTAATCGGAGGGGCCGGGGCTACACCTTC.

This clone was counted once. This rearrangement joins TRBV7-4 to TRBJ2-1, with TRBD1 matching over 11 bases. In germline, CDR1 is SGHVT, CDR2 SQSDAQ. The CDR3 totals 17 residues. The V segment lost 5 bases and the J segment 5 bases; nucleotides outside the gene matches: 11. The CDR3 spells CASSPPRTGGVNNEQFF. The CDR3 DNA sequence: TGTGCCAGCAGCCCGCCTAGGACAGGGGGCGTTAACAATGAGCAGTTCTTC.

The chain employs TRBV27 and TRBJ1-1, with 7 bases lining up with TRBD1. This CDR3 spans 15 amino acids. Germline V gene data show CDR1 as MNHEY and CDR2 as SMNVEV (reference sequence). V was clipped by 3 bases and J by 3 bases; unmatched bases: 7. The CDR3 loop is CASSFIGQGDTEAFF. The CDR3, as DNA: TGTGCCAGCAGTTTTATCGGCCAGGGGGACACTGAAGCTTTCTTT.

The rearrangement links TRBV6-1 to TRBJ2-7, with D uncertain. Germline V lookup: CDR1 MNHNS, CDR2 SASEGT. The CDR3 extends over 14 amino acids. Trimming removed 1 base from V and 3 bases from J, with 10 bases in between. CDR3 DNA sequence: TGTGCCAGCAGTGAAGGGCACCTTGTCTACGAGCAGTACTTC. Amino acids: CASSEGHLVYEQYF.

This chain links TRBV29-1 with TRBJ1-5; possible D gene TRBD1, 5 bases. V dropped 2 bases and J dropped 4 bases, with 15 bases sitting between them. The CDR3 has 15 residues. Per the germline V gene, CDR1 is SQVTM and CDR2 is ANQGSEA. The CDR3 DNA reads TGCAGCGTTGAATTCGACAGCGCCCTTAATCAGCCCCAGCATTTT. This encodes CSVEFDSALNQPQHF.

This chain connects TRBV14 to TRBJ1-6; no reliable D call. CDR1 is SGHDN and CDR2 is FVKESK in the germline V gene. This CDR3 region has 14 residues. Trimming left V 4 bases short and J 7 bases short, with 11 bases between. The CDR3 here is CASSLVGGNSPLHF. The CDR3 DNA is TGTGCCAGCAGCCTTGTTGGAGGCAATTCACCCCTCCACTTT.

DNA for the CDR3: TGTGCCAGCTCACCATTAGAGAGCGGGAGCAGCACCGGGGAGCTGTTTTTT. Protein: CASSPLESGSSTGELFF. The chain is built from TRBV18 and TRBJ2-2; TRBD2 matches 8 bases. Germline V gene data show CDR1 as KGHSH and CDR2 as LQKENI. V lost 2 bases to trimming and J lost 4 bases; unmatched junction nucleotides: 9. The CDR3 runs to 17 residues.

The chain has TRBV2 and TRBJ2-7; 8 bases are a match to TRBD1. CDR3 length equals 15 residues. Trimming at V came to 2 bases and at J to 4 bases, leaving 7 bases not matched to a gene. The germline CDR1 and CDR2 sequences are SNHLY and FYNNEI. The CDR3 region has the DNA TGTGCCAGCAGTGAATGGGGACAGGAGGATTACGAGCAGTACTTC. Amino acid sequence: CASSEWGQEDYEQYF.

V is TRBV3-1 (or the pseudogene TRBV3-2) and J is TRBJ2-1; 16 nucleotides match TRBD2. Trimming removed 4 bases from V and 4 bases from J; junction bases left unmatched: 4. Germline V lookup: CDR1 LGHDT, CDR2 YNNKEL (reference sequence). The CDR3 extends over 17 amino acids. The CDR3 DNA sequence: TGTGCCAGCAGCCGGGGACTAGCGGGGGGGCTGTACAATGAGCAGTTCTTC. Translating it yields CASSRGLAGGLYNEQFF.

The J gene is TRBJ2-2, the V gene TRBV7-8, with D possibly being TRBD1 (5 bases). Germline CDR1 SGHVS, CDR2 FQNEAQ. The CDR3 covers 15 residues. V shed 1 base and J shed 4 bases, with 10 bases lying between them. The CDR3 DNA reads as TGTGCCAGCAGCTTAGGAGTCCAGGGCACCGGGGAGCTGTTTTTT. Its translation is CASSLGVQGTGELFF.

The chain carries TRBV10-3 and TRBJ1-1; D is undetermined. Germline CDR1 and CDR2: ENHRY and SYGVKD. V dropped 0 bases and J dropped 1 base, with 6 bases sitting between them. The CDR3 is 14 amino acids. The CDR3 sequence: CAISESGKNTEAFF. CDR3 nucleotides: TGTGCCATCAGTGAGTCCGGGAAGAACACTGAAGCTTTCTTT.

CDR3 in amino acids: CASRQRAEAFF. In DNA, the CDR3 is TGTGCCAGCAGGCAGAGGGCTGAAGCTTTCTTT. The chain recombines TRBV12-3 or TRBV12-4 with TRBJ1-1, with D uncertain. This CDR3 is built from 11 residues. V gave up 6 bases and J gave up 6 bases, with 8 bases separating them.